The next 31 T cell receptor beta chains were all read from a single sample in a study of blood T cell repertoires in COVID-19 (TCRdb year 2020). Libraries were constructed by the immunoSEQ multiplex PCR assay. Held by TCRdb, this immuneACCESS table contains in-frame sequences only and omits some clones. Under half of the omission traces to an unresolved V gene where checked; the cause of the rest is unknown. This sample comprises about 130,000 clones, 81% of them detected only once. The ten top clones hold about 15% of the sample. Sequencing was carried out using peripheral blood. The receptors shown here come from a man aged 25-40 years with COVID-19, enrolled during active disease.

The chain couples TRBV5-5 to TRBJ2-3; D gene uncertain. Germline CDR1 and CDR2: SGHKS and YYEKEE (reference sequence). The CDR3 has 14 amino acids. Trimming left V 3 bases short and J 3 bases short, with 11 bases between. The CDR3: CASSSFARTDTQYF. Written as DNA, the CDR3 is TGTGCCAGCAGCTCCTTTGCCCGGACAGATACGCAGTATTTT.

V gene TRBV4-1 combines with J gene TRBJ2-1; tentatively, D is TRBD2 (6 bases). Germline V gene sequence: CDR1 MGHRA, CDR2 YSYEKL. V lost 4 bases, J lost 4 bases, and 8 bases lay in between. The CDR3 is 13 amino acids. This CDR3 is CASSRDLYNEQFF. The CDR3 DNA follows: TGCGCCAGCAGCCGGGACTTATACAATGAGCAGTTCTTC.

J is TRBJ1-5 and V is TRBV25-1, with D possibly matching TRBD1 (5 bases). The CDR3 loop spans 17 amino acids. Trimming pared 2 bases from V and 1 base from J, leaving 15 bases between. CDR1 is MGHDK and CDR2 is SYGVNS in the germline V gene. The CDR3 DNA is TGTGCCAGCAGTGAAGGCCCCGGGACTTCCAGCAATCAGCCCCAGCATTTT. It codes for CASSEGPGTSSNQPQHF.

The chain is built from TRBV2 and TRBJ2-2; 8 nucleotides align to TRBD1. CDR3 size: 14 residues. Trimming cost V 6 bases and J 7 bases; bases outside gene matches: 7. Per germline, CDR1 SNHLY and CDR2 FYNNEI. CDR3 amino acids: CASSPGQAYGELFF. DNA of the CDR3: TGTGCCAGCAGCCCGGGACAGGCTTACGGGGAGCTGTTTTTT.

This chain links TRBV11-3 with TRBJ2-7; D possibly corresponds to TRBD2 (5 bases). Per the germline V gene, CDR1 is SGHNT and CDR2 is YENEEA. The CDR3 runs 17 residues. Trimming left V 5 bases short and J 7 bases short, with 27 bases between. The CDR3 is CASSPSDSPGDIVEQYF. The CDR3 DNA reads TGTGCCAGCAGCCCTTCGGACTCTCCAGGAGACATTGTGGAGCAGTACTTC.

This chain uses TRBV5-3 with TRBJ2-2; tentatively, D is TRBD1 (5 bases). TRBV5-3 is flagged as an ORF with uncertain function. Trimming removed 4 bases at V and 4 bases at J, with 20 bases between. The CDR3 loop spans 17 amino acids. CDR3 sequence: CARSPNPRDLTTGELFF. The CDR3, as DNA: TGTGCCAGAAGCCCGAATCCCAGGGATTTGACCACCGGGGAGCTGTTTTTT.

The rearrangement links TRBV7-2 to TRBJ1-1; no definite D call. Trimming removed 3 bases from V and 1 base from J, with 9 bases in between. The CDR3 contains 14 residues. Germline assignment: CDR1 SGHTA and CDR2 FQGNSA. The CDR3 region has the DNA TGTGCCAGCAGCTTTGGCAGAAAGAACACTGAAGCTTTCTTT. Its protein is CASSFGRKNTEAFF.

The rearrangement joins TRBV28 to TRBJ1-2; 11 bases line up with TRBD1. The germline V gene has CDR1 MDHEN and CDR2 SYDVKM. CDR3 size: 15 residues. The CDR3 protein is CVTREGTGGVYGYTF. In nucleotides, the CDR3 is TGTGTCACTAGAGAAGGGACAGGGGGTGTCTATGGCTACACCTTC.

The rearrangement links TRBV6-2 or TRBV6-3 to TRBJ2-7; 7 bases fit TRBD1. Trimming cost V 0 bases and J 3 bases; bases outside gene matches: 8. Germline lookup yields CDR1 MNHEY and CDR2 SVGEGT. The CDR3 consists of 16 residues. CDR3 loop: CASSYSNRGTFYEQYF. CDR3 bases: TGTGCCAGCAGTTACTCGAACAGGGGTACATTCTACGAGCAGTACTTC.

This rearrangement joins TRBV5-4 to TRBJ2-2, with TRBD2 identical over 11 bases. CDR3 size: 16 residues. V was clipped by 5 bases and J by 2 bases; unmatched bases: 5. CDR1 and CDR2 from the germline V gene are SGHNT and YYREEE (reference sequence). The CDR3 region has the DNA TGTGCCAGCAGTGAGCTAGCGGGGGGAAACACCGGGGAGCTGTTTTTT. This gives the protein CASSELAGGNTGELFF. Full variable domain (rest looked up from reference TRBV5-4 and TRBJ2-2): ETGVTQSPTHLIKTRGQQVTLRCSSQSGHNTVSWYQQALGQGPQFIFQYYREEENGRGNFPPRFSGLQFPNYSSELNVNALELDDSALYLCASSELAGGNTGELFFGEGSRLTVL.

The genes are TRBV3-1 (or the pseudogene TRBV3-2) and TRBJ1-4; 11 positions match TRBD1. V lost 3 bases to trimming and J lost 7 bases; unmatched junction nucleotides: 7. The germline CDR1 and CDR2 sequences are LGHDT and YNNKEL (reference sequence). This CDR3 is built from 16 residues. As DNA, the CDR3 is TGTGCCAGCAGCCAGCTCGCCGGGACAGGGGGTGAAAAACTGTTTTTT. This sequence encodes CASSQLAGTGGEKLFF.

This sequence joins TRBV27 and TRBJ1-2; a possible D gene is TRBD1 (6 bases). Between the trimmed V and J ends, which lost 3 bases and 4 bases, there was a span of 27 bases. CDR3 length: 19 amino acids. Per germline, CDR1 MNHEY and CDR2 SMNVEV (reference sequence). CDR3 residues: CASSFITPGHHGVFYGYTF. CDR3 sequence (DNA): TGTGCCAGCAGTTTTATCACTCCGGGACACCATGGGGTTTTCTATGGCTACACCTTC.

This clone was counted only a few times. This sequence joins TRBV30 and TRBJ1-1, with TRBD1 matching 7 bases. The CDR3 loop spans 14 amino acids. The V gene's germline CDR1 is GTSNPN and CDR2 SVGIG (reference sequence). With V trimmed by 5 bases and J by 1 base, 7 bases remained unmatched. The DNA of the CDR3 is TGTGCCTGGGACAGGGCCCGACGGAACACTGAAGCTTTCTTT. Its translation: CAWDRARRNTEAFF.

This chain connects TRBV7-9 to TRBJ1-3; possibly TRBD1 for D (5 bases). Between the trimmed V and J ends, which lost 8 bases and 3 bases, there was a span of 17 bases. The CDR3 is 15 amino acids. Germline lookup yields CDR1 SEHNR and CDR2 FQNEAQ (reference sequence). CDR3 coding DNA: TGTGCCAGCCATAGGGCAGGGCACCATGGAAACACCATATATTTT. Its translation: CASHRAGHHGNTIYF.

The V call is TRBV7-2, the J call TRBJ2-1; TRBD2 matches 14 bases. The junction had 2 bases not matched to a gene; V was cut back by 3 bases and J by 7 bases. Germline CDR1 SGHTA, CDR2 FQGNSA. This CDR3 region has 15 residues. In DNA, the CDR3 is TGTGCCAGCAGCTTTCGACTAGCGGGGGGGAATGAGCAGTTCTTC. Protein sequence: CASSFRLAGGNEQFF.

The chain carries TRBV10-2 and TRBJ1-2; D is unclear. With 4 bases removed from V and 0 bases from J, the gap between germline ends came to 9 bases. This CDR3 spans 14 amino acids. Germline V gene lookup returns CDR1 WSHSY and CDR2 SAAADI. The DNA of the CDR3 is TGCGCCAGCAGTGCTGAAGCCGCTAACTATGGCTACACCTTC. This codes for CASSAEAANYGYTF.

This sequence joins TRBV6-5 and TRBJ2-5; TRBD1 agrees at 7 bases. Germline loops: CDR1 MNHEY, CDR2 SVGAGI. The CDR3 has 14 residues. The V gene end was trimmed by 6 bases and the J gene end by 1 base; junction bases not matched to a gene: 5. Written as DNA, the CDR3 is TGTGCCAGCAGCCGAGACAGGGCCCAAGAGACCCAGTACTTC. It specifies CASSRDRAQETQYF.

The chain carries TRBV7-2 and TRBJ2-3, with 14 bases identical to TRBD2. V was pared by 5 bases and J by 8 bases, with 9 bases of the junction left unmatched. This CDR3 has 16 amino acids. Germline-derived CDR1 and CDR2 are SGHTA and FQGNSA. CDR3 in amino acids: CASSKRLAGGRGTQYF. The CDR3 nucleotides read TGTGCCAGCAGCAAGCGACTAGCGGGGGGGCGGGGTACGCAGTATTTT.

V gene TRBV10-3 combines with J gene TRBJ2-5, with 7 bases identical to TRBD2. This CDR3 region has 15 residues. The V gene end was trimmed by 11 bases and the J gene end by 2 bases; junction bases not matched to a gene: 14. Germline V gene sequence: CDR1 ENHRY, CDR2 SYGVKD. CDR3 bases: TGTGCCCACTCGGGCTCGGGGGGTGGTCAAGAGACCCAGTACTTC. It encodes CAHSGSGGGQETQYF.

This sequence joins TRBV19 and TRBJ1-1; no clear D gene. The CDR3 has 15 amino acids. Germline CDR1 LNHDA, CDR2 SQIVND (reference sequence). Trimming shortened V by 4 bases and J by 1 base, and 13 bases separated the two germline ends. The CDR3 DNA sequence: TGTGCCAGTAGTACCGCCGGGGATCCGAACACTGAAGCTTTCTTT. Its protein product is CASSTAGDPNTEAFF.

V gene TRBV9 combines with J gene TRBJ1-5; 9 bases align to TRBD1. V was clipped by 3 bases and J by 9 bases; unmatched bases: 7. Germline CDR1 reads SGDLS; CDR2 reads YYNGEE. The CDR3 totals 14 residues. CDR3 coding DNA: TGTGCCAGCAGCGGTACAGGGGGCTTAGGGCCCCAGCATTTT. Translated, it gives CASSGTGGLGPQHF.

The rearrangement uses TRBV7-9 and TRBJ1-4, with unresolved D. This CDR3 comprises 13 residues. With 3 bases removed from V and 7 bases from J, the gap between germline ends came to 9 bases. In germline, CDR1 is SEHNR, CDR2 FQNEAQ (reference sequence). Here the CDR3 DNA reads TGTGCCAGCAGCTTCGAACAAAGTGAAAAACTGTTTTTT. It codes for CASSFEQSEKLFF.

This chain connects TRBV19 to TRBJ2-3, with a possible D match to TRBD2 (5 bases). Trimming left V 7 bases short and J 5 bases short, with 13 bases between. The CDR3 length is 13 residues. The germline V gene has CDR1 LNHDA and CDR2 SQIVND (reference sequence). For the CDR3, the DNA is TGTGCCAGTACTCCTCTGAGCGGAGATACGCAGTATTTT. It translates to CASTPLSGDTQYF.

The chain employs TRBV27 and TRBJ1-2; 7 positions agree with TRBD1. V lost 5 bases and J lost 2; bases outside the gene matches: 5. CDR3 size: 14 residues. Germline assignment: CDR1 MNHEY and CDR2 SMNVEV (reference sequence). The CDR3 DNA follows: TGTGCCAGCAGTCCAGACAGGGTGAACTATGGCTACACCTTC. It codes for CASSPDRVNYGYTF.

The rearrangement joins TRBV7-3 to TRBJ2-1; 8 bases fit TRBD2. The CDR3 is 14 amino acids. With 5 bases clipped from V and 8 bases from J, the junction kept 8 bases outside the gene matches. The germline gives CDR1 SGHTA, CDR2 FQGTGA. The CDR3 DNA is TGTGCCAGCAGCATAGGACTAGCCCGGGATGAGCAGTTCTTC. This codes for CASSIGLARDEQFF.

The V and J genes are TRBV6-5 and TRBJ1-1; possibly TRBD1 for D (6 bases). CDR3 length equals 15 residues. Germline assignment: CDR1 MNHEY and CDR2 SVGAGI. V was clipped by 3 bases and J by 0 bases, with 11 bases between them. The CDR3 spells CASSYGAGVNTEAFF. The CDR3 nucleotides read TGTGCCAGCAGTTATGGGGCAGGGGTGAACACTGAAGCTTTCTTT.

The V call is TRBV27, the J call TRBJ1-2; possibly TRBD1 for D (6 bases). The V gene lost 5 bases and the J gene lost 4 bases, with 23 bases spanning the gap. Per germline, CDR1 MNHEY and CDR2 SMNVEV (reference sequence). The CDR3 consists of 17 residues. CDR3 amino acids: CASSPQGLKQSTYGYTF. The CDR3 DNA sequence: TGTGCCAGCAGTCCGCAGGGGCTAAAGCAGAGCACCTATGGCTACACCTTC.

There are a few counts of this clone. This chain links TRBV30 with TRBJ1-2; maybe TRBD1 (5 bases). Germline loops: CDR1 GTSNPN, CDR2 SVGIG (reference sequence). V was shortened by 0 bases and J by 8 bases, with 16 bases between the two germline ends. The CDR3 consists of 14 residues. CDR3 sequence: CAWSVAQTVSGYTF. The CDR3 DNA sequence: TGTGCCTGGAGTGTAGCCCAGACAGTGTCGGGCTACACCTTC.

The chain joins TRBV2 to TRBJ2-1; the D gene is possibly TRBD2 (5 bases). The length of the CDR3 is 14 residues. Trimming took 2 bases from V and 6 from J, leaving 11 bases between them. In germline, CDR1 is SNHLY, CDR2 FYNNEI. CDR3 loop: CASSEQRRGNEQFF. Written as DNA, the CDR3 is TGTGCCAGCAGTGAACAAAGACGGGGCAATGAGCAGTTCTTC.

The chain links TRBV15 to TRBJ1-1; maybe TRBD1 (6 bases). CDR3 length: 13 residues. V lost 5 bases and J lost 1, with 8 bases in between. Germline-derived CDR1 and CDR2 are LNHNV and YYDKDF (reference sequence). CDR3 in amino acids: CATSQQGNTEAFF. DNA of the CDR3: TGTGCCACCAGCCAACAGGGGAACACTGAAGCTTTCTTT. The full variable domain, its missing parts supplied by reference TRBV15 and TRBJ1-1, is DAMVIQNPRYQVTQFGKPVTLSCSQTLNHNVMYWYQQKSSQAPKLLFHYYDKDFNNEADTPDNFQSRRPNTSFCFLDIRSPGLGDTAMYLCATSQQGNTEAFFGQGTRLTVV.

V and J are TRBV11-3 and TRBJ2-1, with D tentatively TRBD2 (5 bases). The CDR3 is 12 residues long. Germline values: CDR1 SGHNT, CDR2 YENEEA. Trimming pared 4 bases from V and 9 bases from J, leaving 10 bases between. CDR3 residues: CASSSLGSEQFF. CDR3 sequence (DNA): TGTGCCAGCAGCTCACTAGGTTCTGAGCAGTTCTTC.